This note documents a single T cell receptor beta chain sequence. What it recognizes is unknown. The data originate from a study of blood T cells in healthy people across ages. The study, taken as a whole, reports: The fall in TCR beta diversity per million T cells was roughly linear with age. Greater diversity and more naive CD4+ cells were seen in long-lived donors than in aged donors.

The junction had 4 bases not matched to a gene; V was cut back by 1 base and J by 1 base. Germline CDR1 LGHNA, CDR2 YNFKEQ. This CDR3 is built from 16 residues. The second PCR ran about 6 to 12 cycles with a sample-barcoded 5' primer and J-beta primers. TCRdb reprocessed the 5' RACE reads via MiXCR and lists one record per CDR3 protein. Of hundreds of thousands of distinct CDR3 sequences in the sample, roughly a quarter are singletons; the top ten hold approximately 3.5%. These data also featured in a second study, about T cells of mothers and their children. That study reports: For the second PCR, the M1S primer put in sample barcodes and 2-4 random nucleotides. In each mother, TCR beta CDR3 reads exceeded 9.5 million; in each child, they numbered 2.5 million to 3.5 million.

The specimen sequenced was blood. This receptor was taken from a boy between 2 and 10 years old in good health. The rearrangement joins TRBV4-2 to TRBJ2-3; TRBD2 agrees at 8 bases. CDR3 sequence reads: CASSQGTGGGTDTQYF. The CDR3 bases are TGTGCCAGCAGCCAAGGAACCGGGGGGGGCACAGATACGCAGTATTTT.